These T cell receptor beta chains were read from a single sample in a study of Japanese encephalitis immunity and Zika vaccine responses. One entry per CDR3 protein results from TCRdb running MiXCR on the 5' RACE reads. The repertoire holds fewer than 350 distinct CDR3 sequences, with 0.95% to 1.5% as singletons. Sequenced material: antigen-activated CD4+ T cells from blood, cultured, taken during a Zika inactivated vaccine study. The receptors were gathered from an adult woman who received an inactivated Zika virus vaccine. CDR3s include the opening cysteine and the closing phenylalanine or tryptophan. A D gene is named only where the DNA matches it firmly. Expanded clones are given a class, and other clones once, few, many or no size at all.

abundance	v_gene	j_gene	d_gene	CDR3nt	CDR3aa
medium-sized	TRBV25-1	TRBJ1-2	TRBD1	TGTGCCAGCCATTCGGACAGGGTGGATGGCTACACCTTC	CASHSDRVDGYTF
medium-sized	TRBV7-2	TRBJ1-4	NA	TGTGCCAGCAGCCCACCGGCGGTGGAAAAACTGTTTTTT	CASSPPAVEKLFF
medium-sized	TRBV27	TRBJ1-5	NA	TGTGCCAGCAGTCCGTACGAGGGGATCGGCAATCAGCCCCAGCATTTT	CASSPYEGIGNQPQHF
medium-sized	TRBV6-2/TRBV6-3	TRBJ2-7	TRBD1	TGTGCCAGCACCAGCAAGACAGGGGTTAGCTACGAGCAGTACTTC	CASTSKTGVSYEQYF
medium-sized	TRBV30	TRBJ1-2	NA	TGTGCCTGGAGGCAGACACCGACTAACTATGGCTACACCTTC	CAWRQTPTNYGYTF
medium-sized	TRBV21-1	TRBJ2-7	NA	TGTGCCAGCAGCAAAGCGAGTGAAGACAGGGATCTGTACGAGCAGTACTTC	CASSKASEDRDLYEQYF
large	TRBV5-1	TRBJ2-5	NA	TGCGCCAGCAGCTTGGTGGGTGAGACCCAGTACTTC	CASSLVGETQYF
large	TRBV20-1	TRBJ1-6	NA	TGCAGTGCCCCTCAGGGTGAGAATTCACCCCTCCACTTT	CSAPQGENSPLHF
large	TRBV30	TRBJ2-1	NA	TGTGCCTACCAGGCGAGCTACTCCTACAATGAGCAGTTCTTC	CAYQASYSYNEQFF
medium-sized	TRBV3-1	TRBJ2-7	TRBD1	TGTGCCAGCAGCCACAACACAGGGGCACCAAGGGAGCAGTACTTC	CASSHNTGAPREQYF
medium-sized	TRBV18	TRBJ2-3	NA	TGTGCCAGCTCGCCTTCGGTAGGGGGTGGAGATACGCAGTATTTT	CASSPSVGGGDTQYF
medium-sized	TRBV29-1	TRBJ2-2	TRBD1	TGCAGCGTTCAGACAGGGTCGTTCGGGGAGCTGTTTTTT	CSVQTGSFGELFF
medium-sized	TRBV20-1	TRBJ1-6	TRBD1	TGCAGTGCCGGGACAGGGCAGTTTTCACCCCTCCACTTT	CSAGTGQFSPLHF
medium-sized	TRBV25-1	TRBJ1-2	NA	TGTGCCAGCAGTGAAACCTATGGCTACACCTTC	CASSETYGYTF
large	TRBV12-3/TRBV12-4	TRBJ1-5	NA	TGTGCCAGCAGACGGAGCAATCAGCCCCAGCATTTT	CASRRSNQPQHF
large	TRBV4-3	TRBJ1-6	NA	TGCGCCAGCAGCCCCCGGGGTGGAGGGGCTCATAATTCACCCCTCCACTTT	CASSPRGGGAHNSPLHF
large	TRBV29-1	TRBJ2-5	TRBD1	TGCAGCTCCCGAGGGACAGCTCAAGAGACCCAGTACTTC	CSSRGTAQETQYF
medium-sized	TRBV18	TRBJ2-7	NA	TGTGCCAGCTCACGGGGACCGCCGACCTACGAGCAGTACTTC	CASSRGPPTYEQYF
large	TRBV10-3	TRBJ2-1	TRBD2	TGTGCCATCAGTCCCCGGGGGGGCGATTCCTACAATGAGCAGTTCTTC	CAISPRGGDSYNEQFF
medium-sized	TRBV7-7	TRBJ1-2	NA	TGTGCCAGCAGCTTAGGCGACAGTAACTATGGCTACACCTTC	CASSLGDSNYGYTF
medium-sized	TRBV6-2/TRBV6-3	TRBJ2-7	NA	TGTGCCAGCAGTGTAACAGGCAGCCGGTACTTC	CASSVTGSRYF
medium-sized	TRBV7-2	TRBJ1-3	NA	TGTGCCAGCAGCATCGACAGGCGCTCTGGAAACACCATATATTTT	CASSIDRRSGNTIYF
large	TRBV12-3/TRBV12-4	TRBJ2-7	TRBD2	TGTGCCAGCAGTTTTGGTGGCGCGGGGGGTTCCGAGCAGTACTTC	CASSFGGAGGSEQYF
large	TRBV6-6	TRBJ1-4	NA	TGTGCCAGCAGTTACTCGAGTGTCGGGGAAAAACTGTTTTTT	CASSYSSVGEKLFF
medium-sized	TRBV30	TRBJ1-1	NA	TGTGCCTGGAGTGTACTCGTGAACACTGAAGCTTTCTTT	CAWSVLVNTEAFF
large	TRBV4-2	TRBJ2-5	TRBD2	TGTGCCAGCAGTCGCGGGGGGGCCGAGGAAGAGACCCAGTACTTC	CASSRGGAEEETQYF
medium-sized	TRBV27	TRBJ2-4	NA	TGTGCCCCCCAAGGGGGGAGCGCTCTAGCCAAAAACATTCAGTACTTC	CAPQGGSALAKNIQYF
large	TRBV20-1	TRBJ2-2	TRBD1	TGCAGTGCTTCCTCTGAGGCCCCAGGGGGCCGGACCGGGGAGCTGTTTTTT	CSASSEAPGGRTGELFF
large	TRBV20-1	TRBJ2-7	NA	TGCAGTGCTCTGCGGGACGGCGCCTACGAGCAGTACTTC	CSALRDGAYEQYF
medium-sized	TRBV5-1	TRBJ1-1	NA	TGCGCCAGCCAGGAACGGGGGGGTGCCTCTGAAGCTTTCTTT	CASQERGGASEAFF
medium-sized	TRBV4-2	TRBJ2-1	TRBD2	TGTGCCAGCAGCCAAGCCAGGACTAGCGGTTACAATGAGCAGTTCTTC	CASSQARTSGYNEQFF
NA	TRBV7-8	TRBJ1-1	NA	TGTGCCAGCAGCCCCAGGGTGGGCACTGAAGCTTTCTTT	CASSPRVGTEAFF
medium-sized	TRBV5-1	TRBJ2-5	NA	TGCGCCAGCAGCTTGGTGAGGCCAGGAGGGTCTGAGACCCAGTACTTC	CASSLVRPGGSETQYF
medium-sized	TRBV7-9	TRBJ2-2	NA	TGTGCCAGCAGCCCGCTGGGGGGGAACACCGGGGAGCTGTTTTTT	CASSPLGGNTGELFF
medium-sized	TRBV7-2	TRBJ2-1	NA	TGTGCCAGCAGCTTCCCGGTTCGCGAGCGGGGACACCGGGTCCCCTACAATGAGCAGTTCTTC	CASSFPVRERGHRVPYNEQFF
large	TRBV20-1	TRBJ1-1	NA	TGCAGTGCGAGGGGCGACCTGAAGATGAACACTGAAGCTTTCTTT	CSARGDLKMNTEAFF
medium-sized	TRBV7-6	TRBJ2-7	NA	TGTGCCAGCAGCATGAGTGGGGGAAAGGGGACCTACGAGCAGTACTTC	CASSMSGGKGTYEQYF
medium-sized	TRBV20-1	TRBJ1-5	NA	TGCAGTGCTAGGAAACAGGGTGGGGGAATCAATCAGCCCCAGCATTTT	CSARKQGGGINQPQHF
medium-sized	TRBV5-8	TRBJ2-1	TRBD1	TGTGCCAGCAGCCTCGGGACAGGGAGGAATGAGCAGTTCTTC	CASSLGTGRNEQFF
medium-sized	TRBV7-9	TRBJ1-2	NA	TGTGCCAGCAGCGCGGATGTTTATGGTGGTGGCTACACCTTC	CASSADVYGGGYTF
medium-sized	TRBV30	TRBJ2-3	TRBD2	TGTGCCTGGATTCAGCGGGGTAGCACAGATACGCAGTATTTT	CAWIQRGSTDTQYF
large	TRBV28	TRBJ1-3	NA	TGTGCCAGCAGTTTGCTTCGGTCCTCTGGAAACACCATATATTTT	CASSLLRSSGNTIYF
large	TRBV4-3	TRBJ2-2	NA	TGCGCCAGTGCGGACACGAACACCGGGGAGCTGTTTTTT	CASADTNTGELFF
medium-sized	TRBV9	TRBJ1-1	NA	TGTGCCAGCAGCGTAGTTGGGGGGACAGCTTTCTTT	CASSVVGGTAFF
medium-sized	TRBV5-6	TRBJ2-1	TRBD2	TGTGCCAGCACTCGGGGGGGCCCTAGGAATGAGCAGTTCTTC	CASTRGGPRNEQFF
medium-sized	TRBV7-9	TRBJ2-1	TRBD2	TGTGCCAGCAGCTTAGTTCGGCTAGCGGGGGACAATGAGCAGTTCTTC	CASSLVRLAGDNEQFF
large	TRBV20-1	TRBJ1-2	TRBD1	TGCAGTGCTGGGGGGACAGGGTTTATTCTGTACACCTTC	CSAGGTGFILYTF
hyperexpanded	TRBV6-2/TRBV6-3	TRBJ2-7	NA	TGTGCCAGCAGACTCAGGGTCTACGAGCAGTACTTC	CASRLRVYEQYF
large	TRBV5-5	TRBJ2-7	NA	TGTGCCAGCAGCTTGAGCACAGGTTCCTCCTACGAGCAGTACTTC	CASSLSTGSSYEQYF
large	TRBV30	TRBJ1-1	NA	TGTGCCTGGGGGCAAGGGACATTCATGAACACTGAAGCTTTCTTT	CAWGQGTFMNTEAFF
large	TRBV6-2/TRBV6-3	TRBJ1-6	NA	TGTGCCAGCAGTTGGCGGTATAATTCACCCCTCCACTTT	CASSWRYNSPLHF
large	TRBV28	TRBJ2-3	TRBD2	TGTGCCAGCAGCTCACTAGCGGGGGGGATAGATACGCAGTATTTT	CASSSLAGGIDTQYF
large	TRBV12-3/TRBV12-4	TRBJ1-6	NA	TGTGCCAGCAGCCCATCCCTGGGGTCACCCCTCCACTTT	CASSPSLGSPLHF
large	TRBV5-8	TRBJ1-4	TRBD1	TGTGCCAGCAGTCCAACGGGACAGCCTAATGAAAAACTGTTTTTT	CASSPTGQPNEKLFF
medium-sized	TRBV12-3/TRBV12-4	TRBJ2-5	NA	TGTGCCAGCAGTTTAGCGGGGCCAGGGGCCCAGTACTTC	CASSLAGPGAQYF
medium-sized	TRBV4-3	TRBJ1-2	NA	TGCGCCAGCAGCCAGGAACCCGGGGGCTACACCTTC	CASSQEPGGYTF
medium-sized	TRBV4-3	TRBJ2-7	TRBD2	TGCGCCAGCAGCCAAGATGCCAGGAGCGGGGGGTCCGAGCAGTACTTC	CASSQDARSGGSEQYF
large	TRBV15	TRBJ2-5	TRBD1	TGTGCCACCAGCAGAGCCGTAGCCGGGACAGGGTTAGAGACCCAGTACTTC	CATSRAVAGTGLETQYF
medium-sized	TRBV7-2	TRBJ2-7	TRBD1	TGTGCCAGCAGCCCAGGGACAGGGGTTTCCTACGAGCAGTACTTC	CASSPGTGVSYEQYF